The 14 T cell receptor beta chains below were found in one sample sequenced in a study of cytomegalovirus exposure and HLA in healthy donors. The primer mix had 60 Vbeta and 13 Jbeta primers. Sequenced by immunoSEQ multiplex PCR; TCRdb stores in-frame clones only, minus some. The sample holds about 120,000 clones, over 70% seen once. The specimen was PBMCs. The receptors shown here come from a man in his late teens or twenties in good health and CMV-seropositive.

The chain joins TRBV18 to TRBJ2-7, with D uncertain. Deletions cut 1 base from V and 2 bases from J, with 9 bases between. Germline lookup yields CDR1 KGHSH and CDR2 LQKENI. This CDR3 has 14 amino acids. The CDR3 nucleotides read TGTGCCAGCTCACCACAACACAGTGCCTACGAGCAGTACTTC. Translated, it gives CASSPQHSAYEQYF.

The chain links TRBV6-6 to TRBJ2-1; 8 bases map to TRBD2. Germline V gene lookup returns CDR1 MNHNY and CDR2 SVGAGI (reference sequence). This CDR3 is built from 15 residues. Trimming cost V 0 bases and J 6 bases; bases outside gene matches: 4. The CDR3 sequence is CASSYSITSGNEQFF. The CDR3, as DNA: TGTGCCAGCAGTTACTCGATTACTAGCGGCAATGAGCAGTTCTTC.

The rearrangement joins TRBV7-2 to TRBJ2-5; no firm D call. Per the germline V gene, CDR1 is SGHTA and CDR2 is FQGNSA. V was shortened by 3 bases and J by 5 bases, with 10 bases between the two germline ends. The CDR3 contains 13 residues. CDR3 coding DNA: TGTGCCAGCAGCTTTGAGCGTGGCGAGACCCAGTACTTC. Translating gives CASSFERGETQYF.

This rearrangement joins TRBV11-2 to TRBJ1-3, with 7 bases aligning to TRBD1. This CDR3 contains 17 residues. From germline, CDR1 is SGHAT and CDR2 FQNNGV. The trim removed 4 bases at V and 2 bases at J, leaving 11 bases unmatched. The DNA of the CDR3 is TGTGCCAGCAGCTCCTACAGGGGAACCCCGGCTGGAAACACCATATATTTT. Translation gives CASSSYRGTPAGNTIYF.

This rearrangement joins TRBV4-3 to TRBJ1-1; unclear D gene. The V gene's germline CDR1 is LGHNA and CDR2 YSLEER. V lost 1 base and J 0 bases, leaving 12 bases between the germline ends. The CDR3 is made up of 16 amino acids. CDR3 in DNA: TGCGCCAGCAGCCAAGTACCGGGGATGATGAACACTGAAGCTTTCTTT. Translated, it gives CASSQVPGMMNTEAFF.

This sequence joins TRBV5-1 and TRBJ2-5, with 11 bases matching TRBD2. The germline CDR1 and CDR2 sequences are SGHRS and YFSETQ. The CDR3 length is 17 residues. Unmatched junction bases numbered 6, after V lost 0 bases and J lost 2 bases. The CDR3 here is CASSLEVAGGKQETQYF. Here the CDR3 DNA reads TGCGCCAGCAGCTTGGAAGTAGCGGGGGGGAAACAAGAGACCCAGTACTTC.

This sequence joins TRBV11-2 and TRBJ2-3; 10 nucleotides match TRBD2. Germline CDR1 is SGHAT and CDR2 is FQNNGV. After removal of 0 bases from V and 2 bases from J, the junction contained 2 bases not matched to a gene. The length of the CDR3 is 16 residues. The CDR3 DNA follows: TGTGCCAGCAGCTTAGATAGCGGGAGGTCCACAGATACGCAGTATTTT. Amino acid sequence: CASSLDSGRSTDTQYF.

The chain employs TRBV29-1 and TRBJ1-2; no definite D call. This CDR3 spans 13 amino acids. Germline V gene lookup returns CDR1 SQVTM and CDR2 ANQGSEA. V shed 4 bases and J shed 2 bases, with 11 bases lying between them. CDR3 sequence reads: CSVVRERNYGYTF. Here the CDR3 DNA reads TGCAGCGTTGTACGGGAACGAAACTATGGCTACACCTTC. The entire variable domain, with the rest obtained from reference TRBV29-1 and TRBJ1-2, is as follows: SAVISQKPSRDICQRGTSLTIQCQVDSQVTMMFWYRQQPGQSLTLIATANQGSEATYESGFVIDKFPISRPNLTFSTLTVSNMSPEDSSIYLCSVVRERNYGYTFGSGTRLTVV.

This rearrangement joins TRBV7-2 to TRBJ1-2, with D perhaps matching TRBD1 (5 bases). Trimming took 8 bases from V and 2 from J, leaving 12 bases between them. The CDR3 covers 13 residues. Germline loops: CDR1 SGHTA, CDR2 FQGNSA. DNA of the CDR3: TGTGCCAGCGGGGCAGTTACGAACTATGGCTACACCTTC. This encodes CASGAVTNYGYTF.

The rearrangement uses TRBV4-1 and TRBJ1-1; TRBD1 is a possible D gene (5 bases). V lost 1 base and J 0 bases, leaving 6 bases between the germline ends. CDR3 length equals 14 residues. Germline CDR1 MGHRA, CDR2 YSYEKL. In DNA form, the CDR3 reads TGCGCCAGCAGCCAAGGGGGCATGAACACTGAAGCTTTCTTT. This translates into CASSQGGMNTEAFF.

The chain employs TRBV6-5 and TRBJ1-2; D remains unclear. V dropped 3 bases and J dropped 3 bases, with 14 bases sitting between them. The CDR3 covers 15 residues. Germline loops: CDR1 MNHEY, CDR2 SVGAGI. The CDR3 is CASSYLRVADYGYTF. The CDR3 nucleotides read TGTGCCAGCAGTTATTTGAGGGTCGCCGACTATGGCTACACCTTC.

This chain links TRBV7-2 with TRBJ1-5, with 9 bases identical to TRBD1. J was trimmed by 6 bases and V by 5 bases; bases with no gene match: 8. Per germline, CDR1 SGHTA and CDR2 FQGNSA. This CDR3 region has 15 residues. CDR3 region: CASSQSGTGRQPQHF. As DNA, the CDR3 is TGTGCCAGCAGCCAGTCCGGGACAGGGCGTCAGCCCCAGCATTTT.

The chain recombines TRBV11-2 with TRBJ1-6; D is ambiguous. Germline V lookup: CDR1 SGHAT, CDR2 FQNNGV. V dropped 0 bases and J dropped 11 bases, with 8 bases sitting between them. CDR3 length: 13 residues. CDR3 loop: CASSLERGTPLHF. The CDR3 nucleotides are TGTGCCAGCAGCTTAGAACGGGGTACACCCCTCCACTTT.

J is TRBJ2-7 and V is TRBV19, with 10 bases identical to TRBD1. CDR3 length: 15 residues. Unmatched junction bases numbered 1, after V lost 2 bases and J lost 0 bases. Germline V CDR1 and CDR2: LNHDA, SQIVND (reference sequence). CDR3 bases: TGTGCCAGTAGTATACGGACAGGGGGCTCCTACGAGCAGTACTTC. Its protein product is CASSIRTGGSYEQYF.